These 30 T cell receptor beta chains came from one sample sequenced in a study of shared clonotypes between healthy human individuals. Libraries were prepared by immunoSEQ multiplex PCR; TCRdb keeps only in-frame clonotypes and omits some of them. Of about 2,500,000 clones detected, more than 80% appear once; the ten largest clones hold under 0.15%. The sequenced sample consisted of naive CD4+ T cells sorted from blood. The subset here: CD45RA+ positively selected. Receptors were obtained from a man aged 18 to 29 in good health.

This rearrangement joins TRBV6-1 to TRBJ2-3; D is uncertain. Germline assignment: CDR1 MNHNS and CDR2 SASEGT. With 2 bases removed from V and 3 bases from J, the gap between germline ends came to 12 bases. This CDR3 has 15 amino acids. The CDR3 nucleotides read TGTGCCAGCAGTGAACCGCGTCGGAAGACAGATACGCAGTATTTT. This codes for CASSEPRRKTDTQYF.

The rearrangement uses TRBV6-6 and TRBJ2-7; D gene ambiguous. CDR1 is MNHNY, CDR2 SVGAGI, per germline (reference sequence). V gave up 4 bases and J gave up 2 bases, with 9 bases separating them. The CDR3 is made up of 13 amino acids. CDR3 in DNA: TGTGCCAGCAGTTTCCAAAAGACCTACGAGCAGTACTTC. Translation gives CASSFQKTYEQYF.

This sequence joins TRBV7-6 and TRBJ2-1; possibly TRBD2 for D (6 bases). CDR3 length equals 16 residues. Trimming left V 4 bases short and J 5 bases short, with 18 bases between. Germline V gives CDR1 SGHVS, CDR2 FNYEAQ. This CDR3 reads CASSWRRAGVHNEQFF. As DNA, the CDR3 is TGTGCCAGCAGCTGGAGGAGGGCGGGCGTACACAATGAGCAGTTCTTC.

Concerning this clone: The same CDR3 can be traced to other DNA sequences in this sample. The CDR3 DNA follows: TGTGCCAGCAGCCAAGGACTAGGAGCAGATACGCAGTATTTT. Translating it yields CASSQGLGADTQYF. The chain carries TRBV7-2 and TRBJ2-3; 7 bases are a match to TRBD2. Germline V gives CDR1 SGHTA, CDR2 FQGNSA. CDR3 length: 14 amino acids. V trimming: 5 bases; J trimming: 4 bases; junction bases outside the gene matches: 6. The full variable domain, in which reference TRBV7-2 and TRBJ2-3 provide the parts outside the CDR3, is GAGVSQSPSNKVTEKGKDVELRCDPISGHTALYWYRQSLGQGLEFLIYFQGNSAPDKSGLPSDRFSAERTGGSVSTLTIQRTQQEDSAVYLCASSQGLGADTQYFGPGTRLTVL.

The chain uses TRBV10-2 and TRBJ2-3; 16 positions match TRBD2. The CDR3 has 20 amino acids. The germline CDR1 and CDR2 sequences are WSHSY and SAAADI. The V gene end was trimmed by 8 bases and the J gene end by 4 bases; junction bases not matched to a gene: 18. The CDR3 DNA reads TGCGCCAGCCAAAGGGGGGTCCGGGGACTAGCGGGAGGGAAGGCAGATACGCAGTATTTT. It yields the protein CASQRGVRGLAGGKADTQYF.

The chain employs TRBV5-6 and TRBJ2-3; D assignment may be TRBD1 or TRBD2 (5 bases each). The CDR3 is 17 residues long. V was shortened by 3 bases and J by 0 bases, with 17 bases between the two germline ends. Per germline, CDR1 SGHDT and CDR2 YYEEEE. The CDR3 loop is CASSSTGEWTSTDTQYF. CDR3 nucleotides: TGTGCCAGCAGCTCTACAGGAGAGTGGACTAGCACAGATACGCAGTATTTT.

J is TRBJ2-7 and V is TRBV15, with D unclear. V was clipped by 0 bases and J by 3 bases, with 9 bases between them. Germline CDR1 reads LNHNV; CDR2 reads YYDKDF (reference sequence). This CDR3 contains 14 residues. For the CDR3, the DNA is TGTGCCACCAGCAGAGACTCTGGGTTCTACGAGCAGTACTTC. Translated, it gives CATSRDSGFYEQYF.

The V gene is TRBV5-8, the J gene TRBJ2-5; 10 nucleotides match TRBD1. The germline V gene has CDR1 SGHTS and CDR2 YDEGEE. This CDR3 has 16 amino acids. Trimming took 3 bases from V and 4 from J; bases not matched to a gene: 9. The CDR3 DNA sequence: TGTGCCAGCAGCTCGGGGACAGGGGACTACCGAGAGACCCAGTACTTC. Its translation is CASSSGTGDYRETQYF.

The chain couples TRBV4-1 to TRBJ1-5; D gene ambiguous. Germline CDR1 is MGHRA and CDR2 is YSYEKL. The CDR3 covers 15 residues. With 3 bases removed from V and 1 base from J, the gap between germline ends came to 10 bases. CDR3 sequence reads: CASSHPGPSNQPQHF. The CDR3, as DNA: TGCGCCAGCAGCCACCCAGGCCCCAGCAATCAGCCCCAGCATTTT.

Comments on this clone: Other DNA sequences from this sample encode an identical CDR3 as well. The rearrangement joins TRBV6-5 to TRBJ2-5, with 11 bases aligning to TRBD2. Germline values: CDR1 MNHEY, CDR2 SVGAGI. V was clipped by 5 bases and J by 5 bases; unmatched bases: 7. CDR3 size: 15 residues. CDR3 in DNA: TGTGCCAGCAGTCCGGGACTAGCGGCCGGTGAGACCCAGTACTTC. This sequence encodes CASSPGLAAGETQYF.

Only one count was recorded for this clone. The chain has TRBV7-2 and TRBJ2-4; 7 bases map to TRBD1. The CDR3 is 15 residues long. Losses at the gene ends were 1 base for V and 5 bases for J; bases not matched to a gene: 5. Germline values: CDR1 SGHTA, CDR2 FQGNSA. Written as DNA, the CDR3 is TGTGCCAGCAGCTTAGAGGGGACAGCGGAAAACATTCAGTACTTC. The encoded protein is CASSLEGTAENIQYF.

This chain links TRBV6-5 with TRBJ1-5; 8 bases line up with TRBD1. V gave up 6 bases and J gave up 6 bases; unmatched junction bases: 7. This CDR3 spans 14 amino acids. Looked up from germline, CDR1 is MNHEY and CDR2 is SVGAGI. CDR3 protein: CASRTGQGGQPQHF. Written as DNA, the CDR3 is TGTGCCAGCAGAACAGGACAGGGCGGTCAGCCCCAGCATTTT.

This rearrangement joins TRBV10-1 to TRBJ2-1; D might be TRBD1 (5 bases). Germline CDR1 reads WNHNN; CDR2 reads SYGVQD (reference sequence). The germline V and J ends were trimmed by 6 bases and 3 bases, with 21 bases remaining between them. The CDR3 runs 17 residues. CDR3 sequence reads: CASRPGQGCGFYNEQFF. Written as DNA, the CDR3 is TGCGCCAGCAGGCCCGGTCAGGGATGCGGATTCTACAATGAGCAGTTCTTC.

Note on this clone: At the DNA level, this CDR3 is encoded by other sequences in the same sample as well. The chain carries TRBV7-2 and TRBJ2-5, with D perhaps TRBD2 (6 bases). Germline V gene lookup returns CDR1 SGHTA and CDR2 FQGNSA. The V end was cut by 1 base, the J end by 4 bases, with 7 bases between. The CDR3 loop spans 13 amino acids. CDR3 coding DNA: TGTGCCAGCAGCTTAGGGGGAGGAGAGACCCAGTACTTC. This codes for CASSLGGGETQYF. Drawing the rest from reference TRBV7-2 and TRBJ2-5, the complete variable domain is GAGVSQSPSNKVTEKGKDVELRCDPISGHTALYWYRQSLGQGLEFLIYFQGNSAPDKSGLPSDRFSAERTGGSVSTLTIQRTQQEDSAVYLCASSLGGGETQYFGPGTRLLVL.

The chain combines TRBV6-6 with TRBJ1-1; the D is unclear. The V gene's germline CDR1 is MNHNY and CDR2 SVGAGI (reference sequence). The ends were cut back, 2 bases at V and 0 bases at J, with 13 bases in the middle. The CDR3 is 16 residues long. This CDR3 reads CASSYGVRMMNTEAFF. In DNA, the CDR3 is TGTGCCAGCAGTTACGGTGTCAGAATGATGAACACTGAAGCTTTCTTT.

In the case of this clone: This same CDR3 is encoded by further DNA sequences in the sample. This chain connects TRBV5-1 to TRBJ2-3; TRBD1 is a possible D gene (5 bases). The CDR3 runs 14 residues. Germline V gene sequence: CDR1 SGHRS, CDR2 YFSETQ. V was shortened by 0 bases and J by 5 bases, with 10 bases between the two germline ends. This CDR3 is CASSLGQSGDTQYF. CDR3 bases: TGCGCCAGCAGCTTGGGACAGTCCGGAGATACGCAGTATTTT.

In this sample, this clone turned up once. Written as DNA, the CDR3 is TGTGCCAGCAGGGGCAGCGGGTCGAACACCGGGGAGCTGTTTTTT. It is translated as CASRGSGSNTGELFF. The chain has TRBV6-1 and TRBJ2-2; weak D call: TRBD2 (6 bases). V was cut by 6 bases and J by 0 bases, with 11 bases left in between. Germline CDR1 reads MNHNS; CDR2 reads SASEGT. This CDR3 is 15 amino acids long.

The J gene is TRBJ2-4, the V gene TRBV11-2; the match to TRBD2 covers 8 bases. CDR1 and CDR2 from the germline V gene are SGHAT and FQNNGV. CDR3 length: 14 amino acids. With V trimmed by 0 bases and J by 9 bases, 4 bases remained unmatched. The CDR3 loop is CASSLDRLALIQYF. CDR3 nucleotides: TGTGCCAGCAGCTTAGACAGACTAGCGCTCATTCAGTACTTC.

This clone was found once. This chain links TRBV5-1 with TRBJ1-2; D is undetermined. The CDR3 is 15 residues long. V was clipped by 4 bases and J by 3 bases, with 16 bases between them. Germline V gene data show CDR1 as SGHRS and CDR2 as YFSETQ. CDR3 DNA sequence: TGCGCCAGCAGCACCTTGGAGGGAAATTACTATGGCTACACCTTC. This translates into CASSTLEGNYYGYTF.

The rearrangement uses TRBV10-1 and TRBJ1-6; perhaps TRBD1 as D (5 bases). CDR1 and CDR2 from the germline V gene are WNHNN and SYGVQD (reference sequence). Trimming left V 3 bases short and J 6 bases short, with 9 bases between. The CDR3 is 14 amino acids. The CDR3 reads CASSDAGSNSPLHF. The DNA of the CDR3 is TGCGCCAGCAGTGATGCAGGGAGTAATTCACCCCTCCACTTT.

About this clone itself: Distinct nucleotide sequences in the sample also encode this CDR3. The CDR3 sequence is CASSFGSQETQYF. In DNA, the CDR3 is TGTGCCAGCAGCTTTGGATCACAAGAGACCCAGTACTTC. The rearrangement uses TRBV11-2 and TRBJ2-5; D remains ambiguous. CDR1 is SGHAT, CDR2 FQNNGV, per germline. The CDR3 spans 13 residues. V was clipped by 3 bases and J by 2 bases, with 7 bases between them.

The J gene is TRBJ1-6, the V gene TRBV25-1, with 10 nucleotides matching TRBD1. The CDR3 covers 14 residues. Germline trimming cut 6 bases from V and 5 bases from J; bases unmatched to any gene: 1. Germline CDR1 is MGHDK and CDR2 is SYGVNS. CDR3 sequence reads: CASRGTGDNSPLHF. CDR3 bases: TGTGCCAGCAGAGGGACAGGGGATAATTCACCCCTCCACTTT.

To note about this clone: Other DNA sequences from this sample encode an identical CDR3 as well. The chain has TRBV5-1 and TRBJ2-1; 7 bases are a match to TRBD1. CDR1 is SGHRS and CDR2 is YFSETQ in the germline V gene. The CDR3 consists of 15 residues. V dropped 4 bases and J dropped 2; count of bases not matched to a gene: 6. The CDR3: CASSLRQGAYNEQFF. CDR3 sequence (DNA): TGCGCCAGCAGCCTCCGACAGGGCGCCTACAATGAGCAGTTCTTC.

The chain uses TRBV27 and TRBJ2-1, with 7 bases lining up with TRBD2. V was pared by 5 bases and J by 1 base, with 8 bases of the junction left unmatched. CDR1 and CDR2 (germline): MNHEY, SMNVEV (reference sequence). This CDR3 region has 16 residues. This CDR3 reads CASSGFGGGSYNEQFF. In DNA, the CDR3 is TGTGCCAGCAGTGGGTTCGGGGGAGGGTCCTACAATGAGCAGTTCTTC.

As regards this clone: The germline gene is not matched at one end of the junction; a read error may be the cause. The rearrangement links TRBV30 to TRBJ1-2; D uncertain. CDR3 length: 11 residues. In germline, CDR1 is GTSNPN, CDR2 SVGIG (reference sequence). The CDR3 DNA reads TGTGCCTGGAGTAGTATAGCGGTTGGGTACTTC. This sequence encodes CAWSSIAVGYF. The full variable domain, its missing parts supplied by reference TRBV30 and TRBJ1-2, is SQTIHQWPATLVQPVGSPLSLECTVEGTSNPNLYWYRQAAGRGLQLLFYSVGIGQISSEVPQNLSASRPQDRQFILSSKKLLLSDSGFYLCAWSSIAVGYFGSGTRLTVV.

The chain uses TRBV7-9 and TRBJ2-5, with D hard to call. V dropped 2 bases and J dropped 4 bases, with 8 bases sitting between them. Germline V gene data show CDR1 as SEHNR and CDR2 as FQNEAQ (reference sequence). CDR3 length: 13 residues. CDR3 DNA: TGTGCCAGCAGCTTATTCCTTGGAGAGACCCAGTACTTC. This codes for CASSLFLGETQYF. The full variable domain, in which reference TRBV7-9 and TRBJ2-5 provide the parts outside the CDR3, is DTGVSQNPRHKITKRGQNVTFRCDPISEHNRLYWYRQTLGQGPEFLTYFQNEAQLEKSRLLSDRFSAERPKGSFSTLEIQRTEQGDSAMYLCASSLFLGETQYFGPGTRLLVL.

V and J are TRBV5-6 and TRBJ1-4, with unresolved D. The CDR3 totals 15 residues. V dropped 1 base and J dropped 0 bases, with 7 bases sitting between them. Germline lookup yields CDR1 SGHDT and CDR2 YYEEEE. In DNA, the CDR3 is TGTGCCAGCAGCTTGTCCGGAGCAACTAATGAAAAACTGTTTTTT. It is translated as CASSLSGATNEKLFF.

The V and J genes are TRBV5-1 and TRBJ2-7, with 9 bases that match TRBD2. J lost 0 bases, V lost 4 bases, and 5 bases had no gene match. The CDR3 covers 15 residues. CDR1 SGHRS and CDR2 YFSETQ come from the germline V gene. CDR3 residues: CASSMSGGSSYEQYF. CDR3 bases: TGCGCCAGCAGCATGAGCGGGGGGAGCTCCTACGAGCAGTACTTC.

Worth noting for this clone: Within the sample, other DNA sequences also encode this same CDR3. The chain carries TRBV18 and TRBJ2-7, with TRBD1 identical over 10 bases. Germline V gene data show CDR1 as KGHSH and CDR2 as LQKENI. The CDR3 covers 14 residues. With 6 bases clipped from V and 0 bases from J, the junction kept 2 bases outside the gene matches. The DNA for the CDR3 is TGTGCCAGCTCCCGGACAGGGGGCTCCTACGAGCAGTACTTC. Translating it yields CASSRTGGSYEQYF.

The chain has TRBV18 and TRBJ1-6; D unresolved. This CDR3 is built from 16 residues. The germline CDR1 and CDR2 sequences are KGHSH and LQKENI. V lost 1 base, J lost 5 bases, and 12 bases lay in between. CDR3 loop: CASSPQRTGDNSPLHF. CDR3 DNA: TGTGCCAGCTCACCACAAAGGACCGGAGATAATTCACCCCTCCACTTT.